This TCR beta chain was profiled in a study of STAT5B mutations in CD4+ large granular lymphocyte leukemia. Study findings and constraints: 8/27 top patient clones versus 2/35 control clones were TRBV06-family. Main leukemic clonotypes were patient-specific, but roughly 26% appeared at low frequency elsewhere.

In the case of this clone: Its specificity is unknown.

Germline V CDR1 and CDR2: LNHNV, YYDKDF (reference sequence). The CDR3 runs to 21 residues. V lost 3 bases and J lost 2; bases outside the gene matches: 20. This was a survey-level run. In the original workflow: Lowest detectable productive clonotype frequency was 2.59 x 10-5. Sequencing was performed with immunoSEQ multiplex PCR; in TCRdb, only in-frame clones are kept and a portion is missing. The V and J calls and clone size are taken from that table; D and trimming were inferred from the DNA. The sample records about 21,000 clones, around 70% being singletons. The TCR was taken from a human donor in good health. Material: CD4+ T cells from blood buffy coats. The gene calls are TRBV15 and TRBJ2-3, with TRBD2 matching over 10 bases. For the CDR3, the DNA is TGTGCCACCAGCAGTTGGTCTCGGGCTAGCGGGGGATTACCCAACACAGATACGCAGTATTTT. It encodes CATSSWSRASGGLPNTDTQYF.